The clone carrying this T cell receptor beta chain showed up just a few times. Antigen: not known. The germline V and J ends were trimmed by 4 bases and 3 bases, with 16 bases remaining between them. The germline CDR1 and CDR2 sequences are PRHDT and FYEKMQ (reference sequence). The CDR3 is 15 residues long. Unique molecular identifiers had been added to the TCR beta cDNA libraries. TCRdb processed the PCR reads anew with MiXCR; each CDR3 protein has one entry. The sample records under 200,000 distinct CDR3 sequences, approximately 35% being singletons. This entry comes from a study of post-analysis software for immune sequencing data. The overall study: Relapsing-remitting, secondary progressive and progressive-relapsing multiple sclerosis were all included among the disease courses.

Study results and caveats: Among roughly five TRBV segments more frequent in patients than controls were TRBV5-6, TRBV5-1 and TRBV20-1.

Material: blood, obtained after autologous hematopoietic stem cell transplantation. This TCR came from a girl aged 10-17 years with multiple sclerosis. This chain joins TRBV13 and TRBJ2-7; D uncertain. Here the CDR3 DNA reads TGTGCCAGCAGCTCAGGCGACCGTGTAGGCTACGAGCAGTACTTC. Protein sequence: CASSSGDRVGYEQYF.